This entry lists 26 T cell receptor beta chains sequenced from one sample in a study of blood T cells in healthy people across ages. A sample-barcoded 5' primer and a J-beta primer mix were used in a second PCR of about 6 to 11 cycles. TCRdb processed the 5' RACE reads anew with MiXCR; each CDR3 protein has one entry. The sample shows approximately 1,000,000 distinct CDR3 sequences, 35% to 55% of them seen only once. Sequencing was carried out using blood. The receptors here all came from a woman aged 55-70 years in good health.

The CDR3 here is CSAGTSGTITDTQYF. The CDR3 bases are TGCAGTGCGGGGACTAGCGGGACGATCACAGATACGCAGTATTTT. This chain connects TRBV20-1 to TRBJ2-3; 13 bases line up with TRBD2. The CDR3 is made up of 15 amino acids. Per the germline V gene, CDR1 is DFQATT and CDR2 is SNEGSKA (reference sequence). Trimming at V came to 6 bases and at J to 2 bases, leaving 5 bases not matched to a gene.

Points on this clonotype: One end of the junction does not line up with germline, which may come from a read error. V gene TRBV6-2 or TRBV6-3 combines with J gene TRBJ1-1, with a weak D call TRBD1 (6 bases). This CDR3 has 13 amino acids. Germline V gene sequence: CDR1 MNHEY, CDR2 SVGEGT. The CDR3, as DNA: TGTGTCAGCAGTTATGGGGGCGTCACTGAAGCTTTCTTT. Translating it yields CVSSYGGVTEAFF.

This clonotype has only a few counts. V gene TRBV3-1 combines with J gene TRBJ1-2; a possible D gene is TRBD1 (5 bases). Germline assignment: CDR1 LGHDT and CDR2 YNNKEL (reference sequence). The CDR3 consists of 16 residues. V shed 0 bases and J shed 4 bases, with 15 bases lying between them. For the CDR3, the DNA is TGTGCCAGCAGCCAAGATCCGACAGCAGTTGGCTATGGCTACACCTTC. This codes for CASSQDPTAVGYGYTF.

This clonotype was counted a few times. The chain recombines TRBV20-1 with TRBJ2-3, with D possibly TRBD2 on 7 matching bases. The CDR3 consists of 14 residues. Trimming cost V 6 bases and J 2 bases, with 15 bases left between them. Germline CDR1 and CDR2: DFQATT and SNEGSKA (reference sequence). CDR3 nucleotides: TGCAGTGCCAGTCAGGGGAGGGCCACAGATACGCAGTATTTT. Protein: CSASQGRATDTQYF.

The sample holds a few counts of this clonotype. V gene TRBV27 combines with J gene TRBJ2-5; 8 bases fit TRBD2. CDR1 and CDR2 from the germline V gene are MNHEY and SMNVEV (reference sequence). The CDR3 is made up of 17 amino acids. Unmatched junction bases numbered 12, after V lost 5 bases and J lost 1 base. The CDR3 sequence: CASSLYRPRGGQETQYF. The CDR3 bases are TGTGCCAGCAGTCTCTACCGCCCACGGGGGGGCCAAGAGACCCAGTACTTC.

This chain connects TRBV20-1 to TRBJ1-2; the D gene is possibly TRBD1 (5 bases). The V gene's germline CDR1 is DFQATT and CDR2 SNEGSKA (reference sequence). The V end lost 5 bases, the J end lost 4 bases, and 14 bases lay between the germline ends. The CDR3 has 13 residues. CDR3 region: CSAPRQGPYGYTF. The DNA of the CDR3 is TGCAGTGCTCCCCGTCAGGGACCCTATGGCTACACCTTC.

This clonotype was seen just once. The gene calls are TRBV3-1 and TRBJ2-1; 8 bases fit TRBD2. Trimming took 4 bases from V and 4 from J; bases not matched to a gene: 6. Germline CDR1 is LGHDT and CDR2 is YNNKEL (reference sequence). This CDR3 contains 15 residues. The CDR3 is CASSPTSAAYNEQFF. The CDR3 nucleotides read TGTGCCAGCAGCCCGACTAGCGCCGCGTACAATGAGCAGTTCTTC.

J is TRBJ1-5 and V is TRBV27; D gene unclear. This CDR3 region has 15 residues. V was trimmed by 6 bases and J by 1 base, leaving 13 bases between them. Germline V gene data show CDR1 as MNHEY and CDR2 as SMNVEV (reference sequence). CDR3 amino acids: CASSPNGPSNQPQHF. The DNA of the CDR3 is TGTGCCAGCAGCCCAAATGGTCCCAGCAATCAGCCCCAGCATTTT.

The chain combines TRBV6-1 with TRBJ2-2; D could derive from TRBD1 or TRBD2 (5 bases each). Trimming pared 6 bases from V and 2 bases from J, leaving 10 bases between. The CDR3 covers 14 residues. Per the germline V gene, CDR1 is MNHNS and CDR2 is SASEGT. The CDR3 DNA sequence: TGTGCCAGCAGGACGAGGGGAAACACCGGGGAGCTGTTTTTT. Residues: CASRTRGNTGELFF.

The V and J genes are TRBV9 and TRBJ2-3, with D possibly matching TRBD2 (7 bases). This CDR3 is 16 amino acids long. With 2 bases removed from V and 5 bases from J, the gap between germline ends came to 18 bases. Germline V gene data show CDR1 as SGDLS and CDR2 as YYNGEE. CDR3 protein: CASSVPMGGGRDTQYF. CDR3 nucleotide sequence: TGTGCCAGCAGCGTTCCAATGGGGGGGGGCCGAGATACGCAGTATTTT. Filled out from reference TRBV9 and TRBJ2-3, the complete variable domain reads DSGVTQTPKHLITATGQRVTLRCSPRSGDLSVYWYQQSLDQGLQFLIQYYNGEERAKGNILERFSAQQFPDLHSELNLSSLELGDSALYFCASSVPMGGGRDTQYFGPGTRLTVL.

This chain uses TRBV13 with TRBJ2-1, with 8 bases identical to TRBD2. The germline V gene has CDR1 PRHDT and CDR2 FYEKMQ (reference sequence). This CDR3 has 15 amino acids. The V gene end was trimmed by 5 bases and the J gene end by 2 bases; junction bases not matched to a gene: 5. Written as DNA, the CDR3 is TGTGCCAGCAGCGAAGCGGGAGCGACCTACAATGAGCAGTTCTTC. It yields the protein CASSEAGATYNEQFF.

This chain uses TRBV29-1 with TRBJ2-1, with D unclear. The CDR3 covers 14 residues. The V gene lost 7 bases and the J gene lost 0 bases, with 13 bases spanning the gap. CDR1 and CDR2 from the germline V gene are SQVTM and ANQGSEA. The CDR3 spells CSAPDVRSYNEQFF. The CDR3 bases are TGCAGCGCCCCGGACGTTCGCTCCTACAATGAGCAGTTCTTC.

The chain joins TRBV5-1 to TRBJ2-3; the D is unclear. Germline lookup yields CDR1 SGHRS and CDR2 YFSETQ. The CDR3 has 16 amino acids. V dropped 0 bases and J dropped 0 bases, with 11 bases sitting between them. The CDR3 DNA reads TGCGCCAGCAGCTTGGCAACCGGGTGGAGCACAGATACGCAGTATTTT. Protein product: CASSLATGWSTDTQYF.

V and J are TRBV5-5 and TRBJ2-5; 9 bases align to TRBD2. The J call is doubtful: the DNA matches TRBJ2-7 better. CDR3 length: 16 residues. CDR1 is SGHKS, CDR2 YYEKEE, per germline (reference sequence). The CDR3 here is CASSLEGAGGSNEQYF. CDR3 in DNA: TGTGCCAGCAGCTTAGAGGGAGCGGGAGGATCCAACGAGCAGTACTTC.

This clonotype turned up a few times. V gene TRBV4-2 combines with J gene TRBJ2-3; D is unclear. The ends were cut back, 0 bases at V and 6 bases at J, with 7 bases in the middle. Per germline, CDR1 LGHNA and CDR2 YNFKEQ. The CDR3 consists of 13 residues. The CDR3 DNA reads as TGTGCCAGCAGCCAAGATGATACGGATACGCAGTATTTT. Translated, it gives CASSQDDTDTQYF.

The chain is built from TRBV6-5 and TRBJ2-7; weak D call: TRBD2 (6 bases). Germline V lookup: CDR1 MNHEY, CDR2 SVGAGI. V lost 6 bases and J 9 bases, leaving 12 bases between the germline ends. The CDR3 loop spans 11 amino acids. The CDR3 is CASRVGGTQYF. For the CDR3, the DNA is TGTGCCAGCAGGGTGGGCGGGACGCAGTACTTC.

The chain employs TRBV4-1 and TRBJ2-2; TRBD2 matches 11 bases. Unmatched junction bases numbered 4, after V lost 2 bases and J lost 5 bases. The germline V gene encodes CDR1 MGHRA and CDR2 YSYEKL. The CDR3 runs to 16 residues. The CDR3 region is CASSQIAGGETGELFF. CDR3 coding DNA: TGCGCCAGCAGCCAAATAGCGGGAGGGGAGACCGGGGAGCTGTTTTTT.

The rearrangement joins TRBV9 to TRBJ2-4; the match to TRBD2 covers 14 bases. Matching the DNA end better, TRBJ2-5 makes the J call doubtful. This CDR3 comprises 19 residues. Germline V CDR1 and CDR2: SGDLS, YYNGEE. The CDR3 reads CASSPVGTSGRPGQETQYF. The CDR3, as DNA: TGTGCCAGCAGTCCGGTGGGGACTAGCGGGAGACCCGGACAAGAGACCCAGTACTTC.

This rearrangement joins TRBV6-6 to TRBJ1-2, with D uncertain. The CDR3 consists of 14 residues. The V gene lost 10 bases and the J gene lost 6 bases, with 21 bases spanning the gap. Germline values: CDR1 MNHNY, CDR2 SVGAGI (reference sequence). The CDR3 nucleotides are TGTGCCATTCAAACTTCCTGGGGTCAGAATGGCTACACCTTC. Its protein product is CAIQTSWGQNGYTF.

The chain has TRBV19 and TRBJ2-2; 7 bases line up with TRBD1. V trimming: 5 bases; J trimming: 4 bases; junction bases outside the gene matches: 4. CDR3 size: 14 residues. Germline V gene data show CDR1 as LNHDA and CDR2 as SQIVND (reference sequence). The CDR3 loop is CASSPGQFTGELFF. CDR3 sequence (DNA): TGTGCCAGTAGTCCGGGACAGTTCACCGGGGAGCTGTTTTTT.

The sample holds a few counts of this clonotype. The J gene is TRBJ1-1, the V gene TRBV5-1; no definite D call. Germline lookup yields CDR1 SGHRS and CDR2 YFSETQ. V lost 5 bases, J lost 1 base, and 12 bases lay in between. The CDR3 contains 14 residues. The CDR3 sequence is CASSRLGPNTEAFF. In DNA form, the CDR3 reads TGCGCCAGCAGTAGACTTGGGCCGAACACTGAAGCTTTCTTT.

This clonotype was found a few times. The gene calls are TRBV5-1 and TRBJ1-4, with D maybe TRBD1 (5 bases). The CDR3 has 14 residues. Germline CDR1 is SGHRS and CDR2 is YFSETQ. V lost 5 bases to trimming and J lost 1 base, with 9 bases between them. The CDR3 is CASRPGLTNEKLFF. In nucleotides, the CDR3 is TGCGCCAGCAGGCCGGGGCTAACTAATGAAAAACTGTTTTTT. Drawing the rest from reference TRBV5-1 and TRBJ1-4, the complete variable domain is KAGVTQTPRYLIKTRGQQVTLSCSPISGHRSVSWYQQTPGQGLQFLFEYFSETQRNKGNFPGRFSGRQFSNSRSEMNVSTLELGDSALYLCASRPGLTNEKLFFGSGTQLSVL.

This clonotype was recorded once. The chain carries TRBV13 and TRBJ2-5; D may be TRBD2 (5 bases). V was clipped by 3 bases and J by 2 bases, with 7 bases between them. The CDR3 spans 13 residues. Germline V gives CDR1 PRHDT, CDR2 FYEKMQ (reference sequence). The CDR3 protein is CASSFQRQETQYF. CDR3 bases: TGTGCCAGCAGCTTCCAGCGGCAAGAGACCCAGTACTTC. Drawing the rest from reference TRBV13 and TRBJ2-5, the complete variable domain is AAGVIQSPRHLIKEKRETATLKCYPIPRHDTVYWYQQGPGQDPQFLISFYEKMQSDKGSIPDRFSAQQFSDYHSELNMSSLELGDSALYFCASSFQRQETQYFGPGTRLLVL.

CDR3 DNA sequence: TGTGCCGGCACGGACGGGCTACGGGACACCTTC. It yields the protein CAGTDGLRDTF. The gene calls are TRBV6-6 and TRBJ1-2; D is undetermined. The length of the CDR3 is 11 residues. V dropped 11 bases and J dropped 12 bases, with 19 bases sitting between them. CDR1 and CDR2 (germline): MNHNY, SVGAGI (reference sequence).

This clonotype has only one observation. V gene TRBV6-1 combines with J gene TRBJ1-6, with TRBD1 matching 8 bases. The V segment lost 6 bases and the J segment 9 bases; nucleotides outside the gene matches: 10. CDR1 is MNHNS, CDR2 SASEGT, per germline. The CDR3 runs to 15 residues. The CDR3 reads CASRATGQGFSPLHF. The CDR3 DNA reads as TGTGCCAGCAGGGCTACAGGACAGGGTTTTTCACCCCTCCACTTT.

This clonotype occurred a few times. The chain uses TRBV20-1 and TRBJ1-2; 7 bases align to TRBD1. The CDR3 loop spans 13 amino acids. Germline V gives CDR1 DFQATT, CDR2 SNEGSKA (reference sequence). The trim removed 0 bases at V and 3 bases at J, leaving 1 base unmatched. The CDR3 sequence: CSARDDRDYGYTF. CDR3 DNA: TGCAGTGCTAGAGATGACAGGGACTATGGCTACACCTTC.